The 24 T cell receptor beta chains presented below share a single source sample, sequenced in a study of T cell repertoires in cytomegalovirus infection. TCRdb re-derived calls from the reads in MiXCR, one entry per CDR3 protein. The data show a few hundred thousand distinct CDR3 sequences, over 35% seen once. These receptors' antigens are unknown. The sequences come from cultured PBMCs, collected from culture after CMV antigen stimulation. These receptors came from a human donor in good health (CMV status not recorded). Some clones in this sample may be carry-over from other donors' samples.

This clonotype was observed a few times. The chain employs TRBV11-2 and TRBJ2-3; D gene uncertain. Trimming removed 1 base from V and 4 bases from J, with 9 bases in between. This CDR3 spans 14 amino acids. CDR1 is SGHAT and CDR2 is FQNNGV in the germline V gene. In DNA form, the CDR3 reads TGTGCCAGCAGCTTAGGCCCAGAGGCAGATACGCAGTATTTT. Translation gives CASSLGPEADTQYF.

The sample holds a few counts of this clonotype. The chain couples TRBV7-9 to TRBJ1-2; 8 bases match TRBD1. Germline CDR1 reads SEHNR; CDR2 reads FQNEAQ (reference sequence). The J segment lost 6 bases and the V segment lost 1 base, leaving 7 bases of the junction unmatched. This CDR3 comprises 15 residues. This chain's CDR3 is CASSLGRDRPHGYTF. The CDR3 DNA reads TGTGCCAGCAGCTTAGGCCGGGACAGGCCCCATGGCTACACCTTC.

The rearrangement links TRBV28 to TRBJ2-5, with D possibly being TRBD1 or TRBD2 (6 bases each). V lost 7 bases and J 5 bases, leaving 20 bases between the germline ends. CDR3 size: 15 residues. Germline V CDR1 and CDR2: MDHEN, SYDVKM. CDR3 sequence (DNA): TGTGCCAGCACCTTCGACGGGGGCATTGGGGAGACCCAGTACTTC. This translates into CASTFDGGIGETQYF.

In its sample, this clonotype was seen many times. The chain combines TRBV7-2 with TRBJ1-6; no firm D call. The V gene's germline CDR1 is SGHTA and CDR2 FQGNSA. The CDR3 extends over 16 amino acids. V lost 1 base and J lost 1, with 8 bases in between. As DNA, the CDR3 is TGTGCCAGCAGCTTAGTCGGGTGGTCCTATAATTCACCCCTCCACTTT. It is translated as CASSLVGWSYNSPLHF.

Comment on this clonotype: Since the CDR3 does not end with the conserved phenylalanine or tryptophan, this likely comes from a read error. The chain links TRBV7-2 to TRBJ2-1, with D uncertain. The CDR3 loop spans 13 amino acids. The germline CDR1 and CDR2 sequences are SGHTA and FQGNSA. Trimming removed 1 base at V and 5 bases at J, with 6 bases between. The CDR3 loop reads CASSLVGNNEQFL. Here the CDR3 DNA reads TGTGCCAGCAGCTTAGTAGGAAACAATGAGCAGTTCTTA.

The chain joins TRBV2 to TRBJ1-6; D is possibly TRBD1 (5 bases). The CDR3 spans 14 residues. The germline CDR1 and CDR2 sequences are SNHLY and FYNNEI. Deletions cut 8 bases from V and 4 bases from J, with 12 bases between. In DNA, the CDR3 is TGTGCCAGCCGGCGGGGCGGTTATAATTCACCCCTCCACTTT. It codes for CASRRGGYNSPLHF.

The J gene is TRBJ1-1, the V gene TRBV20-1; tentatively, D is TRBD1 (5 bases). The V end lost 5 bases, the J end lost 4 bases, and 14 bases lay between the germline ends. The CDR3 runs to 13 residues. CDR1 and CDR2 (germline): DFQATT, SNEGSKA (reference sequence). CDR3 sequence (DNA): TGCAGTGCTGGGGGGGGAATGGGCACTGAAGCTTTCTTT. It translates to CSAGGGMGTEAFF.

The chain employs TRBV11-2 and TRBJ2-7, with a tentative D call TRBD1 (5 bases). Trimming stripped 2 bases from V and 1 base from J, with 12 bases between. Germline CDR1 SGHAT, CDR2 FQNNGV. This CDR3 spans 15 amino acids. This CDR3 is CASSLRYDRSYEQYF. The DNA of the CDR3 is TGTGCCAGCAGCTTAAGATATGACAGATCCTACGAGCAGTACTTC.

The V call is TRBV7-9, the J call TRBJ1-1; D not resolved. Germline values: CDR1 SEHNR, CDR2 FQNEAQ (reference sequence). The germline V and J ends were trimmed by 0 bases and 3 bases, with 17 bases remaining between them. This CDR3 is built from 17 residues. The CDR3 here is CASSLASVFREYTEAFF. In nucleotides, the CDR3 is TGTGCCAGCAGCTTAGCGTCCGTTTTCCGGGAATACACTGAAGCTTTCTTT.

This chain links TRBV28 with TRBJ2-1; 11 nucleotides agree with TRBD1. The CDR3 runs 17 residues. Germline CDR1 is MDHEN and CDR2 is SYDVKM. Germline trimming cut 5 bases from V and 3 bases from J; bases unmatched to any gene: 9. CDR3 region: CASSGGTGGSIYNEQFF. CDR3 nucleotide sequence: TGTGCCAGCAGTGGCGGGACAGGGGGATCTATCTACAATGAGCAGTTCTTC.

This clonotype has just a few counts. This chain connects TRBV7-2 to TRBJ1-1, with D uncertain. Germline V gives CDR1 SGHTA, CDR2 FQGNSA. V was cut by 6 bases and J by 0 bases, with 11 bases left in between. CDR3 length: 14 residues. DNA of the CDR3: TGTGCCAGCAGGCAGGAGGAAGTGAACACTGAAGCTTTCTTT. Its protein product is CASRQEEVNTEAFF. The full variable domain, completed using reference TRBV7-2 and TRBJ1-1, is GAGVSQSPSNKVTEKGKDVELRCDPISGHTALYWYRQSLGQGLEFLIYFQGNSAPDKSGLPSDRFSAERTGGSVSTLTIQRTQQEDSAVYLCASRQEEVNTEAFFGQGTRLTVV.

This clonotype was observed a handful of times. This sequence joins TRBV5-6 and TRBJ1-2; D call uncertain. This CDR3 has 13 residues. V was clipped by 1 base and J by 4 bases, with 8 bases between them. CDR1 SGHDT and CDR2 YYEEEE come from the germline V gene. CDR3 sequence (DNA): TGTGCCAGCAGCTTGACTGGGCTCTATGGCTACACCTTC. It translates to CASSLTGLYGYTF.

The chain employs TRBV30 and TRBJ1-1; D not certain. The V end lost 3 bases, the J end lost 0 bases, and 14 bases lay between the germline ends. Germline values: CDR1 GTSNPN, CDR2 SVGIG (reference sequence). CDR3 size: 15 residues. The CDR3 reads CAWRLEGGVNTEAFF. The DNA for the CDR3 is TGTGCCTGGAGACTTGAGGGCGGAGTGAACACTGAAGCTTTCTTT.

This rearrangement joins TRBV7-8 to TRBJ2-1, with TRBD1 matching over 8 bases. V dropped 6 bases and J dropped 3; count of bases not matched to a gene: 10. Germline V gene lookup returns CDR1 SGHVS and CDR2 FQNEAQ. The CDR3 is 16 amino acids. The CDR3 reads CASRPTVGTGYNEQFF. CDR3 bases: TGTGCCAGCAGACCAACGGTAGGGACAGGCTACAATGAGCAGTTCTTC.

The chain links TRBV7-9 to TRBJ2-3, with 11 bases that match TRBD2. V trimming: 5 bases; J trimming: 3 bases; junction bases outside the gene matches: 4. Germline V CDR1 and CDR2: SEHNR, FQNEAQ (reference sequence). This CDR3 is 15 amino acids long. The CDR3 DNA follows: TGTGCCAGCAGCCGACTAGCGGGGTTTACAGATACGCAGTATTTT. It translates to CASSRLAGFTDTQYF.

The sample holds a few counts of this clonotype. The V and J genes are TRBV7-9 and TRBJ2-5; TRBD2 aligns across 10 bases. The V gene's germline CDR1 is SEHNR and CDR2 FQNEAQ (reference sequence). Unmatched junction bases numbered 7, after V lost 5 bases and J lost 10 bases. The length of the CDR3 is 13 residues. DNA for the CDR3: TGTGCCAGCAGCCCCCCGGCTAGCGGGGGCCAGTACTTC. It translates to CASSPPASGGQYF.

This clonotype was seen a handful of times. The J gene is TRBJ2-7, the V gene TRBV12-3 or TRBV12-4; weak D call: TRBD2 (5 bases). Trimming shortened V by 6 bases and J by 3 bases, and 18 bases separated the two germline ends. This CDR3 comprises 15 residues. The CDR3 spells CASSRVAGTLYEQYF. In nucleotides, the CDR3 is TGTGCCAGCAGCCGTGTGGCGGGCACTCTCTACGAGCAGTACTTC.

The chain uses TRBV6-1 and TRBJ2-7, with D maybe TRBD1 (6 bases). This CDR3 has 12 amino acids. V was cut by 6 bases and J by 4 bases, with 10 bases left in between. Per germline, CDR1 MNHNS and CDR2 SASEGT. The CDR3 here is CASRAGDYEQYF. The CDR3 DNA reads TGTGCCAGCAGGGCAGGGGATTACGAGCAGTACTTC.

The chain is built from TRBV5-4 and TRBJ1-2; a weak D match, TRBD1 (5 bases). From germline, CDR1 is SGHNT and CDR2 YYREEE (reference sequence). This CDR3 spans 15 amino acids. The V end lost 2 bases, the J end lost 6 bases, and 17 bases lay between the germline ends. The CDR3 nucleotides read TGTGCCAGCAGCTTAGGTTTCGCAGGGTTGGATGGCTACACCTTC. It encodes CASSLGFAGLDGYTF.

The V gene is TRBV5-4, the J gene TRBJ2-2, with a weak D call TRBD2 (8 bases). Deletions cut 4 bases from V and 4 bases from J, with 23 bases between. CDR1 is SGHNT, CDR2 YYREEE, per germline (reference sequence). CDR3 length: 18 amino acids. CDR3 in amino acids: CASSEGQPGLGLTGELFF. CDR3 DNA: TGTGCCAGCAGCGAGGGACAGCCGGGACTAGGTCTCACCGGGGAGCTGTTTTTT.

This clonotype was seen a handful of times. CDR3 amino acids: CASSLWGLAGSGELFF. As DNA, the CDR3 is TGTGCCAGCAGCTTATGGGGACTAGCGGGATCAGGGGAGCTGTTTTTT. The chain employs TRBV7-9 and TRBJ2-2; TRBD2 matches at 13 bases. After removal of 2 bases from V and 8 bases from J, the junction contained 5 bases not matched to a gene. The CDR3 consists of 16 residues. Germline CDR1 is SEHNR and CDR2 is FQNEAQ (reference sequence).

The V call is TRBV15, the J call TRBJ2-7, with D maybe TRBD1 (7 bases). This CDR3 is built from 16 residues. Per germline, CDR1 LNHNV and CDR2 YYDKDF (reference sequence). V was trimmed by 0 bases and J by 4 bases, leaving 16 bases between them. The CDR3 reads CATSRDLAGGRYEQYF. The CDR3 nucleotides read TGTGCCACCAGCAGAGATCTTGCAGGGGGGAGATACGAGCAGTACTTC.

The genes are TRBV20-1 and TRBJ2-7, with TRBD2 identical over 11 bases. J was trimmed by 3 bases and V by 0 bases; bases with no gene match: 10. There are 17 residues in the CDR3. In germline, CDR1 is DFQATT, CDR2 SNEGSKA (reference sequence). CDR3 residues: CSARDLRLAGNVYEQYF. The CDR3 bases are TGCAGTGCTAGAGATCTGAGACTAGCGGGAAATGTCTACGAGCAGTACTTC.

The rearrangement uses TRBV4-1 and TRBJ1-3, with D possibly being TRBD1 (6 bases). The CDR3 spans 14 residues. Per the germline V gene, CDR1 is MGHRA and CDR2 is YSYEKL. The ends were cut back, 6 bases at V and 1 base at J, with 10 bases in the middle. This CDR3 reads CASRQQGSGNTIYF. In nucleotides, the CDR3 is TGCGCCAGCAGGCAACAGGGATCTGGAAACACCATATATTTT.